Each of the 4 T cell receptor beta chains below was sequenced from the same sample in a study of T cells in women clearing cervical HPV infection. Assay: immunoSEQ multiplex PCR; the TCRdb copy retains only in-frame clones and omits some. The ten top clones account for about 4.5%, within a sample of tens of thousands of clones. The material sequenced was blood buffy coat. These receptors were taken from a woman between 18 and 75 years old with a cervical HPV16 infection that either progressed to CIN3+ or cleared (not recorded which).

Comment on this clone: The CDR3 end is not reached by the read, which stops 3 residues before it; the germline J gene fills it in. This chain links TRBV19 with TRBJ2-3; no definite D call. Germline V gives CDR1 LNHDA, CDR2 SQIVND (reference sequence). CDR3 length equals 15 residues. CDR3 DNA (partial): TGTGCCAGTAGTATAGGAGTGGGCGTACAAGAGACG. It codes for CASSIGVGVQET. The entire CDR3 sequence reads CASSIGVGVQETQYF. Full variable domain (remainder filled in from reference TRBV19 and TRBJ2-3): DGGITQSPKYLFRKEGQNVTLSCEQNLNHDAMYWYRQDPGQGLRLIYYSQIVNDFQKGDIAEGYSVSREKKESFPLTVTSAQKNPTAFYLCASSIGVGVQETQYFGPGTRLTVL.

Concerning this clone: Sequencing ends 3 residues short of the CDR3 end; the germline J gene provides the rest. The chain recombines TRBV18 with TRBJ2-5; 8 bases fit TRBD2. Trimming removed 2 bases from V and 0 bases from J; junction bases left unmatched: 2. This CDR3 region has 15 residues. Germline CDR1 is KGHSH and CDR2 is LQKENI. CDR3 loop: CASSPYSGDQETQYF. The part of the CDR3 DNA that was read is TGTGCCAGCTCACCATATAGCGGGGACCAAGAGACC.

Points on this clone: The read is 3 residues too short to cover the CDR3 end, so that end is filled in from the germline J gene. This chain connects TRBV7-2 to TRBJ1-2; TRBD1 is a possible D gene (5 bases). This CDR3 region has 15 residues. Germline V lookup: CDR1 SGHTA, CDR2 FQGNSA. V lost 2 bases and J 3 bases, leaving 13 bases between the germline ends. The part of the CDR3 DNA that was read is TGTGCCAGCAGCTTATGGTCGGGGGAGGACTATGGC. Translated: CASSLWSGEDYG. The whole CDR3 protein reads CASSLWSGEDYGYTF.

In regard to this clone: The read ends 3 residues before the CDR3 terminus; that terminus is restored from the germline J gene. Additional DNA sequences in this sample encode the identical CDR3. The chain joins TRBV18 to TRBJ2-1; 8 nucleotides match TRBD1. Germline V gene data show CDR1 as KGHSH and CDR2 as LQKENI. The CDR3 extends over 15 amino acids. Losses at the gene ends were 6 bases for V and 2 bases for J; bases not matched to a gene: 6. Incomplete CDR3 DNA: TGTGCCAGCTCCCCGGGACAGGTCCCCTACAATGAG. Protein sequence: CASSPGQVPYNE. In full, the CDR3 reads CASSPGQVPYNEQFF.